Listed below are T cell receptor beta chains from one sample, sequenced in a study of cytomegalovirus exposure and HLA in healthy donors. Clones were read by immunoSEQ multiplex PCR, and TCRdb kept only the in-frame ones, dropping some. The repertoire includes about 110,000 clones, 82% of them detected once, and less than 3.5% sits in the top ten. What was sequenced was PBMCs. The source of these receptors is a man under 40 in good health and CMV-seropositive. Both conserved end residues are part of each CDR3. The D gene is left open where the match is weak. Clone size is not always given. Where it is, it says once, few, many or a class for expanded clones.

CDR3nt	CDR3aa	abundance	d_gene	v_gene	j_gene
TGTGCCAGCAGAGCCGACGGGACTAGCGGGACCCAGTACTTC	CASRADGTSGTQYF	NA	TRBD2	TRBV6-5	TRBJ2-5
TGTGCCACCAGCAGTTGGGACAGCTCCGCTTACAATGAGCAGTTCTTC	CATSSWDSSAYNEQFF	NA	TRBD1	TRBV15	TRBJ2-1
TGTGCCAGCAGTCCACAGGTTGAAGGCTATGGCTACACCTTC	CASSPQVEGYGYTF	NA	NA	TRBV6-5	TRBJ1-2
TGTGCCAGCAGTTTATTGGGCAGGGTTGCGACTAATGAAAAACTGTTTTTT	CASSLLGRVATNEKLFF	NA	NA	TRBV28	TRBJ1-4
TGCAGCGCCCGGACAGGGTCTACTGGAAACACCATATATTTT	CSARTGSTGNTIYF	NA	TRBD1	TRBV29-1	TRBJ1-3
TGTGCCAGCTCACCAGGCTCGGGACAGGGGTTGTACACAGATACGCAGTATTTT	CASSPGSGQGLYTDTQYF	NA	TRBD1	TRBV18	TRBJ2-3
TGCGCCAGCAGTGGGGGGACAGGGGGCTACGAGCAGTACTTC	CASSGGTGGYEQYF	NA	TRBD1	TRBV5-1	TRBJ2-7
TGCAGTGCTAGGGGGGGCTATGGCTACACCTTC	CSARGGYGYTF	NA	NA	TRBV20-1	TRBJ1-2
TGTGCCAGCTTTGAGGACACTGAAGCTTTCTTT	CASFEDTEAFF	once	NA	TRBV6-5	TRBJ1-1
TGTGCCAGCTCACCATCCACAGGGGGCCACACTGAAGCTTTCTTT	CASSPSTGGHTEAFF	NA	TRBD1	TRBV18	TRBJ1-1
TGTGCCAGCTCCCCCGAGCCATTCTCCTACAATGAGCAGTTCTTC	CASSPEPFSYNEQFF	NA	NA	TRBV9	TRBJ2-1
TGTGCCAGCAGCTCCTCCGGGACAGGGGGATCCGGGGAGCTGTTTTTT	CASSSSGTGGSGELFF	once	TRBD1	TRBV5-6	TRBJ2-2
TGTGCCAGCAGCCCGGACAGACGGGAGCTGTTTTTT	CASSPDRRELFF	NA	NA	TRBV11-2	TRBJ2-2
TGTGCCATCAGTGAGACTAGCCGGAGCGAGCAGTACTTC	CAISETSRSEQYF	NA	NA	TRBV10-3	TRBJ2-7
TGTGCCAGCAGCCCACTCCCGGCGGGTGTGACAGATACGCAGTATTTT	CASSPLPAGVTDTQYF	NA	NA	TRBV7-2	TRBJ2-3
TGTGCCAGCAGCGCAAATAGGGGGGGCCACGCCAAAAACATTCAGTACTTC	CASSANRGGHAKNIQYF	few	NA	TRBV9	TRBJ2-4
TGTGCCAGCAGTGGACAGGTCTCTGGAAACACCATATATTTT	CASSGQVSGNTIYF	NA	NA	TRBV2	TRBJ1-3
TGTGCCAGCAGACGGACAGTAGCCAAAAACATTCAGTACTTC	CASRRTVAKNIQYF	once	NA	TRBV2	TRBJ2-4
TGCGCCAGCAGCTTGGAGAGCGGGGGTCCGGCCTACGAGCAGTACTTC	CASSLESGGPAYEQYF	NA	TRBD2	TRBV5-1	TRBJ2-7
TGTGCCAGCTCACCAACTGGTTACCAAGAGACCCAGTACTTC	CASSPTGYQETQYF	NA	NA	TRBV18	TRBJ2-5
TGCGCCAGCAGCTTCTGGGGGCCCAATGAGCAGTTCTTC	CASSFWGPNEQFF	NA	NA	TRBV5-1	TRBJ2-1
TGCGCCAGCAGCTTGAACGGCGCGGGCACTGAAGCTTTCTTT	CASSLNGAGTEAFF	NA	NA	TRBV5-1	TRBJ1-1
TGTGCCAGCTCACCAACAGGGCTCCCTGAAGCTTTCTTT	CASSPTGLPEAFF	NA	NA	TRBV18	TRBJ1-1
TGTGCCAGCAGCAATAATGAAAAACTGTTTTTC	CASSNNEKLFF	NA	NA	TRBV11-2	TRBJ1-4